The clone carrying this T cell receptor beta chain was seen at least ten times. The antigen is unknown. TCRdb reprocessed the reads via MiXCR and lists one record per CDR3 protein. Of about 150,000 distinct CDR3 sequences in the sample, about 25% are singletons; the top ten hold 9.5% to 13%. The data derive from a study of T cell repertoires in cytomegalovirus infection. At the level of the study: It was the public TCR beta signatures that indicated both CMV infection and matching HLA type.

The study's findings and limits: CMV-specific HLA-C-restricted TCR beta clonotypes dominated the ex vivo response.

The CDR3 covers 15 residues. The junction had 5 bases not matched to a gene; V was cut back by 6 bases and J by 0 bases. Germline V gives CDR1 ENHRY, CDR2 SYGVKD. The TCR originated in a human donor in good health (CMV status not recorded). Some clones in this sample may be carry-over from other donors' samples. Sequencing was performed on PBMCs. The J gene is TRBJ1-3, the V gene TRBV10-3, with TRBD1 matching 7 bases. The CDR3, as DNA: TGTGCCATCAGGATGGACAGGTCCTCTGGAAACACCATATATTTT. It yields the protein CAIRMDRSSGNTIYF.